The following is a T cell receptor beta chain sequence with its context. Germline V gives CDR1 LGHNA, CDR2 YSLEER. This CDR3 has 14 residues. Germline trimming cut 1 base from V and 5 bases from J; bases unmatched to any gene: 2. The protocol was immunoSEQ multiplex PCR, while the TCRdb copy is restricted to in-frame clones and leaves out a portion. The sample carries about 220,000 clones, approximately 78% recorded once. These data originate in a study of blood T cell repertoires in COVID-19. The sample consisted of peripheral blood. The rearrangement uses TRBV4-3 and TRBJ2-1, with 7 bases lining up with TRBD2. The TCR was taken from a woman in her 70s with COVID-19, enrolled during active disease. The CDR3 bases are TGCGCCAGCAGCCAAGTTAGCGGGCACAATGAGCAGTTCTTC. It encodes CASSQVSGHNEQFF.